These 20 T cell receptor beta chains share one sample of origin, sequenced in a study of blood T cell repertoires in COVID-19. Produced via immunoSEQ multiplex PCR; TCRdb's table is partial and in-frame only. The sample lists some 310,000 clones, roughly 88% occurring once. Sequencing input: peripheral blood. The receptors here all came from a woman in her twenties or thirties with COVID-19, enrolled during active disease.

V gene TRBV5-1 combines with J gene TRBJ1-6; D unresolved. The germline CDR1 and CDR2 sequences are SGHRS and YFSETQ. The CDR3 runs 14 residues. Between the trimmed V and J ends, which lost 0 bases and 7 bases, there was a span of 8 bases. The chain's CDR3 is CASSLDVLNSPLHF. The CDR3 DNA reads TGCGCCAGCAGCTTGGATGTTTTAAATTCACCCCTCCACTTT.

The V gene is TRBV4-1, the J gene TRBJ2-5; 12 bases are a match to TRBD1. Germline values: CDR1 MGHRA, CDR2 YSYEKL. This CDR3 has 16 residues. V gave up 3 bases and J gave up 3 bases; unmatched junction bases: 5. The CDR3 here is CASSQGQGAGEETQYF. CDR3 bases: TGCGCCAGCAGCCAGGGACAGGGGGCAGGCGAAGAGACCCAGTACTTC.

As DNA, the CDR3 is TGCGCCAGCAGCTTGGTAGAGACAGGGAACACTGAAGCTTTCTTT. It encodes CASSLVETGNTEAFF. V usage is TRBV5-1 and J usage is TRBJ1-1; the D gene is possibly TRBD1 (6 bases). Trimming removed 0 bases from V and 1 base from J, with 10 bases in between. Germline lookup yields CDR1 SGHRS and CDR2 YFSETQ. The CDR3 is 15 residues long.

This chain links TRBV11-2 with TRBJ1-2, with 9 bases that match TRBD1. The CDR3 is made up of 14 amino acids. Trimming cost V 4 bases and J 8 bases; bases outside gene matches: 8. Germline CDR1 is SGHAT and CDR2 is FQNNGV. The CDR3 spells CASSYAGTGQGYTF. For the CDR3, the DNA is TGTGCCAGCAGCTACGCCGGGACAGGGCAGGGCTACACCTTC.

CDR3 region: CAWSIRETLTEAFF. In DNA form, the CDR3 reads TGTGCCTGGAGTATCCGCGAAACTCTCACTGAAGCTTTCTTT. The genes are TRBV30 and TRBJ1-1; D unclear. Trimming removed 2 bases at V and 4 bases at J, with 14 bases between. Germline-derived CDR1 and CDR2 are GTSNPN and SVGIG (reference sequence). This CDR3 is built from 14 residues.

This clone has only one observation. This chain joins TRBV30 and TRBJ2-1; TRBD2 aligns across 10 bases. There are 15 residues in the CDR3. The germline CDR1 and CDR2 sequences are GTSNPN and SVGIG (reference sequence). The trim removed 0 bases at V and 4 bases at J, leaving 3 bases unmatched. Here the CDR3 reads CAWSVGTSVYNEQFF. The CDR3 bases are TGTGCCTGGAGTGTAGGGACTAGCGTTTACAATGAGCAGTTCTTC.

The V call is TRBV4-1, the J call TRBJ2-1; a weak D match, TRBD2 (5 bases). Germline assignment: CDR1 MGHRA and CDR2 YSYEKL. Trimming shortened V by 3 bases and J by 0 bases, and 15 bases separated the two germline ends. The length of the CDR3 is 17 residues. The CDR3 nucleotides are TGCGCCAGCAGCCAGGGAGCCGCGGTGGGCTCCTACAATGAGCAGTTCTTC. Its protein product is CASSQGAAVGSYNEQFF.

V usage is TRBV10-2 and J usage is TRBJ2-1, with D possibly being TRBD2 (5 bases). Germline CDR1 WSHSY, CDR2 SAAADI. The CDR3 contains 14 residues. Trimming stripped 5 bases from V and 7 bases from J, with 15 bases between. The CDR3 is CASSNPGIPNEQFF. The CDR3 region has the DNA TGCGCCAGCAGTAACCCCGGGATACCAAATGAGCAGTTCTTC.

The chain recombines TRBV29-1 with TRBJ1-2; unclear D gene. The V and J ends lost 4 bases and 5 bases respectively, with 17 bases between them. This CDR3 contains 14 residues. Germline V gene data show CDR1 as SQVTM and CDR2 as ANQGSEA. The CDR3 DNA reads as TGCAGCGTTGGTAATCCCGGGAGCTTATATGGCTACACCTTC. This gives the protein CSVGNPGSLYGYTF.

This rearrangement joins TRBV5-1 to TRBJ1-4, with D possibly matching TRBD1 (5 bases). Germline CDR1 and CDR2: SGHRS and YFSETQ. The CDR3 length is 13 residues. The V gene lost 1 base and the J gene lost 6 bases, with 7 bases spanning the gap. The CDR3 sequence: CASSLLGDEKLFF. CDR3 bases: TGCGCCAGCAGCTTGTTAGGGGATGAAAAACTGTTTTTT.

This sequence joins TRBV28 and TRBJ2-1; 7 bases fit TRBD2. CDR1 and CDR2 (germline): MDHEN, SYDVKM. The CDR3 loop spans 16 amino acids. With 3 bases clipped from V and 0 bases from J, the junction kept 5 bases outside the gene matches. Here the CDR3 reads CASSFTSVYSYNEQFF. For the CDR3, the DNA is TGTGCCAGCAGTTTCACTAGCGTTTACTCCTACAATGAGCAGTTCTTC. The entire variable domain, with the rest obtained from reference TRBV28 and TRBJ2-1, is as follows: DVKVTQSSRYLVKRTGEKVFLECVQDMDHENMFWYRQDPGLGLRLIYFSYDVKMKEKGDIPEGYSVSREKKERFSLILESASTNQTSMYLCASSFTSVYSYNEQFFGPGTRLTVL.

V is TRBV10-1 and J is TRBJ2-5; 10 nucleotides agree with TRBD2. There are 14 residues in the CDR3. Trimming took 1 base from V and 5 from J; bases not matched to a gene: 1. Germline V lookup: CDR1 WNHNN, CDR2 SYGVQD (reference sequence). In DNA, the CDR3 is TGCGCCAGCAGTGAGTGGACTAGCGGTGAGACCCAGTACTTC. As protein: CASSEWTSGETQYF.

This rearrangement joins TRBV5-1 to TRBJ2-1; TRBD1 might be the D (6 bases). From germline, CDR1 is SGHRS and CDR2 YFSETQ. The CDR3 is 15 residues long. The ends were cut back, 0 bases at V and 4 bases at J, with 11 bases in the middle. The DNA for the CDR3 is TGCGCCAGCAGCTTGGTCAGGGGAGCGTACAATGAGCAGTTCTTC. Its protein is CASSLVRGAYNEQFF.

The chain employs TRBV25-1 and TRBJ1-4; no firm D call. CDR1 and CDR2 (germline): MGHDK, SYGVNS. The CDR3 covers 14 residues. The V and J ends lost 3 bases and 4 bases respectively, with 9 bases between them. The CDR3 here is CASSDRRYNEKLFF. DNA of the CDR3: TGTGCCAGCAGTGATCGTCGGTATAATGAAAAACTGTTTTTT.

In DNA form, the CDR3 reads TGTGCCAGCAGTTACGCAGGTACCGAGCAGTACTTC. Its translation: CASSYAGTEQYF. The J gene is TRBJ2-7, the V gene TRBV6-2 or TRBV6-3; D gene ambiguous. Germline CDR1 and CDR2: MNHEY and SVGEGT. V lost 2 bases to trimming and J lost 6 bases, with 8 bases between them. The CDR3 has 12 amino acids.

V and J are TRBV30 and TRBJ1-2, with 7 bases fitting TRBD1. This CDR3 comprises 13 residues. V trimming: 4 bases; J trimming: 3 bases; junction bases outside the gene matches: 5. Germline V gene lookup returns CDR1 GTSNPN and CDR2 SVGIG (reference sequence). CDR3 sequence reads: CAWNRQGDYGYTF. As DNA, the CDR3 is TGTGCCTGGAACCGACAGGGAGACTATGGCTACACCTTC.

The chain joins TRBV7-9 to TRBJ1-2, with a weak D call TRBD1 (5 bases). CDR1 SEHNR and CDR2 FQNEAQ come from the germline V gene (reference sequence). V shed 5 bases and J shed 1 base, with 14 bases lying between them. This CDR3 is built from 15 residues. CDR3 bases: TGTGCCAGCAGCGACGGGACGGGACTTAACTATGGCTACACCTTC. It specifies CASSDGTGLNYGYTF.

V is TRBV30 and J is TRBJ1-1; 11 bases fit TRBD1. The J segment lost 4 bases and the V segment lost 1 base, leaving 8 bases of the junction unmatched. CDR1 is GTSNPN and CDR2 is SVGIG in the germline V gene (reference sequence). The CDR3 totals 16 residues. Here the CDR3 reads CAWSDRTDRGPTEAFF. The CDR3 DNA follows: TGTGCCTGGAGTGACCGAACGGACAGGGGGCCCACTGAAGCTTTCTTT.

This clone was seen just once. The chain recombines TRBV28 with TRBJ2-1, with 8 nucleotides matching TRBD2. Per germline, CDR1 MDHEN and CDR2 SYDVKM. This CDR3 has 15 residues. Trimming at V came to 7 bases and at J to 4 bases, leaving 9 bases not matched to a gene. CDR3 DNA: TGTGCCAGCATCCAAGCGGGAGTAAGGTACAATGAGCAGTTCTTC. It specifies CASIQAGVRYNEQFF.

V and J are TRBV5-4 and TRBJ1-2; weak D call: TRBD1 (5 bases). This CDR3 is built from 12 residues. Germline V CDR1 and CDR2: SGHNT, YYREEE (reference sequence). Between the trimmed V and J ends, which lost 4 bases and 8 bases, there was a span of 12 bases. The CDR3 sequence is CASSGAVLGYTF. CDR3 bases: TGTGCCAGCAGCGGGGCGGTTTTAGGCTACACCTTC.